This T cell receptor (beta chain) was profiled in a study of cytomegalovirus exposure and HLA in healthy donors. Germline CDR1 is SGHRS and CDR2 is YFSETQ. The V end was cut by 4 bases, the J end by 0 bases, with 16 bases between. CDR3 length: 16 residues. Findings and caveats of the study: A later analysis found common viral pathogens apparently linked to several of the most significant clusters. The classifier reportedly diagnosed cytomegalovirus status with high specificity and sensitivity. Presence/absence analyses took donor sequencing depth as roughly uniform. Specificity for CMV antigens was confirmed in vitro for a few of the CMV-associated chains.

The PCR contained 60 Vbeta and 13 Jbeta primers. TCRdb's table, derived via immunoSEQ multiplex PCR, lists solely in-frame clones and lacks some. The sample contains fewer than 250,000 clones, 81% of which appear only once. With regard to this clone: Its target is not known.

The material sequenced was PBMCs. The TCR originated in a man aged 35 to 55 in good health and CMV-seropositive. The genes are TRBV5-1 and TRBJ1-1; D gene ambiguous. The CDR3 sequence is CASSPPGLGMNTEAFF. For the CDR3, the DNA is TGCGCCAGCAGCCCGCCGGGATTGGGGATGAACACTGAAGCTTTCTTT. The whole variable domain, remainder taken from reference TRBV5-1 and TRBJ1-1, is KAGVTQTPRYLIKTRGQQVTLSCSPISGHRSVSWYQQTPGQGLQFLFEYFSETQRNKGNFPGRFSGRQFSNSRSEMNVSTLELGDSALYLCASSPPGLGMNTEAFFGQGTRLTVV.